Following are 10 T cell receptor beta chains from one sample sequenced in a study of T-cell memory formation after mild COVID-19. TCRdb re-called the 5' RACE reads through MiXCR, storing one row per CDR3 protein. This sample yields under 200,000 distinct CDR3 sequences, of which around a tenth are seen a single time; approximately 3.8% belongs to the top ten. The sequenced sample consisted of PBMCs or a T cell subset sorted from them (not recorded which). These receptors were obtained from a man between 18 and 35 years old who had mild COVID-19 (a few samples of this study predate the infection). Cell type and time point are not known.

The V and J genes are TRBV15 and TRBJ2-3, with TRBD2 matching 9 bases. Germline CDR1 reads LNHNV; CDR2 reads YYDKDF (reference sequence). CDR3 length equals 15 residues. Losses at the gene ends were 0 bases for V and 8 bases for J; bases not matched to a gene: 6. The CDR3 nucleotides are TGTGCCACCAGCAGAGATCATGGTAGCGGGGGTACGCAGTATTTT. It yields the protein CATSRDHGSGGTQYF.

Written as DNA, the CDR3 is TGTGCCAGCAGCTTGTATAGCGGGGGCGAGCAGTACGTC. It is translated as CASSLYSGGEQYV. This chain uses TRBV7-2 with TRBJ2-7, with TRBD2 matching 9 bases. In germline, CDR1 is SGHTA, CDR2 FQGNSA. The CDR3 runs to 13 residues. V gave up 3 bases and J gave up 6 bases; unmatched junction bases: 3.

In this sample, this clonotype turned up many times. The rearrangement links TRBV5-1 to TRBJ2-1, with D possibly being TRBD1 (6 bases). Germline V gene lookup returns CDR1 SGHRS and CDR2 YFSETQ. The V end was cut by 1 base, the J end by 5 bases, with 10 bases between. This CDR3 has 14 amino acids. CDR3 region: CASSLLQGHNEQFF. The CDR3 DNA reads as TGCGCCAGCAGCTTGCTGCAGGGGCACAATGAGCAGTTCTTC.

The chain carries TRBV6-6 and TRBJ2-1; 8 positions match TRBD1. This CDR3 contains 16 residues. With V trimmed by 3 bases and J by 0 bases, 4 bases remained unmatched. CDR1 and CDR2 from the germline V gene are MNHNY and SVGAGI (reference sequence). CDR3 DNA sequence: TGTGCCAGCAGTTATAAGGGGACAGGCTCCTACAATGAGCAGTTCTTC. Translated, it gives CASSYKGTGSYNEQFF.

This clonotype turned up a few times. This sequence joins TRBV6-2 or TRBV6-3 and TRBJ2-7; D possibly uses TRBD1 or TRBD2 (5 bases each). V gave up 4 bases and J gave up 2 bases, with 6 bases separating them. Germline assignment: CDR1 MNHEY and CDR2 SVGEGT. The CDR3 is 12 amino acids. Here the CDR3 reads CASSWDAYEQYV. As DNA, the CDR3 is TGTGCCAGCAGTTGGGACGCCTACGAGCAGTACGTC.

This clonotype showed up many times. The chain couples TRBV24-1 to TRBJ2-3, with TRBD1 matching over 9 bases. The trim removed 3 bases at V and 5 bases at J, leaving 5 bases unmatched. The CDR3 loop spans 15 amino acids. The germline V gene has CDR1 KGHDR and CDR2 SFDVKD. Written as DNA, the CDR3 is TGTGCCACCAGTGATCCTGGACAGGGGATAGATACGCAGTATTTT. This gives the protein CATSDPGQGIDTQYF.

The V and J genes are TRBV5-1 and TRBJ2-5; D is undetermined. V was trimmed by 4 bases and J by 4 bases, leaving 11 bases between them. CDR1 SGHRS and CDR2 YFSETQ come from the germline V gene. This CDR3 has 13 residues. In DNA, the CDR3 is TGCGCCAGCAGCATGGATTCACGAGAGACCCAGTACTTC. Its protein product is CASSMDSRETQYF.

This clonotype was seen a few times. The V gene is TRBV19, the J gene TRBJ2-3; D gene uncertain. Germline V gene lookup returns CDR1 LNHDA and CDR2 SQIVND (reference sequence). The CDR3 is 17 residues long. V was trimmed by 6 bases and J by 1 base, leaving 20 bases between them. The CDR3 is CASRPGPQVKGTDTQYF. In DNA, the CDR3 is TGTGCCAGTAGGCCCGGACCGCAGGTGAAGGGCACAGATACGCAGTATTTT.

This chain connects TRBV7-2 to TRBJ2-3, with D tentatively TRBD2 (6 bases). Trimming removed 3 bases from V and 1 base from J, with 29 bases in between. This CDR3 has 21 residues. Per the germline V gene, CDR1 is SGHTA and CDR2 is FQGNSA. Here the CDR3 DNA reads TGTGCCAGCAGCTTTCTCTTCGCGGGGTTGGAACTTCCCAAACGCACAGATACGCAGTATTTT. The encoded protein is CASSFLFAGLELPKRTDTQYF.

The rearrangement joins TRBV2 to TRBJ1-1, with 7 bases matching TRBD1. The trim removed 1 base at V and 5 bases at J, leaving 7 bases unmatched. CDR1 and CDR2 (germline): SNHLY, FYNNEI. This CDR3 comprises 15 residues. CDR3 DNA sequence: TGTGCCAGCAGTGAAGGGAGGGGGCGATGGACTGAAGCTTTCTTT. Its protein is CASSEGRGRWTEAFF.